Each of the 13 T cell receptor beta chains below was sequenced from the same sample in a study of OX40 agonist ivuxolimab in advanced cancers. Clones were read by immunoSEQ multiplex PCR, and TCRdb kept only the in-frame ones, dropping some. The table shows 84,000 or so clones, with 80% to 95% occurring only once. Material: CD4+ or CD8+ T cells sorted from blood, obtained in a trial of the OX40 agonist ivuxolimab. All receptors come from an adult with an advanced solid tumor such as melanoma, head and neck, liver or kidney cancer.

This chain joins TRBV27 and TRBJ2-2; 9 positions agree with TRBD2. This CDR3 spans 17 amino acids. V trimming: 5 bases; J trimming: 3 bases; junction bases outside the gene matches: 10. Per germline, CDR1 MNHEY and CDR2 SMNVEV (reference sequence). For the CDR3, the DNA is TGTGCCAGCAGTAAGGCTAGCGGGGTCCAGTACACCGGGGAGCTGTTTTTT. Amino acids: CASSKASGVQYTGELFF.

This sequence joins TRBV6-5 and TRBJ1-2, with 7 nucleotides matching TRBD1. The CDR3 has 13 residues. V lost 6 bases to trimming and J lost 6 bases; unmatched junction nucleotides: 7. Looked up from germline, CDR1 is MNHEY and CDR2 is SVGAGI. In DNA form, the CDR3 reads TGTGCCAGCAGACCCCAGACAGGGAATGGCTACACCTTC. It encodes CASRPQTGNGYTF.

V usage is TRBV2 and J usage is TRBJ1-1, with D possibly matching TRBD1 (5 bases). Germline V CDR1 and CDR2: SNHLY, FYNNEI. V lost 7 bases and J lost 5, with 14 bases in between. The CDR3 contains 13 residues. The DNA of the CDR3 is TGTGCCAGCATTGGACAAGAGGGGACTGAAGCTTTCTTT. Translated: CASIGQEGTEAFF.

The V call is TRBV9, the J call TRBJ1-2; 7 nucleotides match TRBD1. The germline gives CDR1 SGDLS, CDR2 YYNGEE. The junction had 13 bases not matched to a gene; V was cut back by 4 bases and J by 7 bases. The CDR3 sequence is 15 residues long. CDR3 loop: CASSPGGQGESGYTF. CDR3 DNA sequence: TGTGCCAGCAGCCCCGGGGGCCAGGGGGAGAGTGGCTACACCTTC.

The rearrangement joins TRBV5-6 to TRBJ2-2; 7 bases line up with TRBD2. CDR3 length equals 17 residues. J was trimmed by 1 base and V by 7 bases; bases with no gene match: 13. The germline V gene has CDR1 SGHDT and CDR2 YYEEEE. As DNA, the CDR3 is TGTGCCAGCTCAGAGGTCGGGCGGGAGCAGAACACCGGGGAGCTGTTTTTT. Its translation is CASSEVGREQNTGELFF.

The genes are TRBV7-3 and TRBJ2-7; 7 bases are shared with TRBD1. CDR1 and CDR2 from the germline V gene are SGHTA and FQGTGA. The junction had 4 bases not matched to a gene; V was cut back by 4 bases and J by 7 bases. CDR3 length equals 12 residues. This chain's CDR3 is CASSSSTGEQYF. In DNA form, the CDR3 reads TGTGCCAGCAGCTCCTCGACAGGGGAGCAGTACTTC.

The genes are TRBV28 and TRBJ1-1; D is unresolved. The CDR3 sequence is 18 residues long. Trimming removed 1 base at V and 0 bases at J, with 18 bases between. CDR1 and CDR2 from the germline V gene are MDHEN and SYDVKM. The CDR3 here is CASSLYGLTSSLNTEAFF. The CDR3 DNA sequence: TGTGCCAGCAGTTTATACGGGCTCACTTCTTCTTTGAACACTGAAGCTTTCTTT.

The genes are TRBV6-5 and TRBJ2-5, with D possibly matching TRBD1 (6 bases). Trimming pared 6 bases from V and 2 bases from J, leaving 13 bases between. The CDR3 has 14 amino acids. The germline CDR1 and CDR2 sequences are MNHEY and SVGAGI. In DNA, the CDR3 is TGTGCCAGCAGAAATACTAGGGGGCAAGAGACCCAGTACTTC. This sequence encodes CASRNTRGQETQYF.

This chain links TRBV6-5 with TRBJ2-5; D not resolved. V lost 4 bases to trimming and J lost 2 bases, with 8 bases between them. The CDR3 has 13 residues. CDR1 is MNHEY and CDR2 is SVGAGI in the germline V gene. The chain's CDR3 is CASSWGGQETQYF. CDR3 nucleotide sequence: TGTGCCAGCAGTTGGGGTGGGCAAGAGACCCAGTACTTC.

The chain uses TRBV7-7 and TRBJ2-2; D ambiguous. V lost 3 bases and J lost 4, with 18 bases in between. Germline CDR1 and CDR2: SSHAT and FNYEAQ (reference sequence). The CDR3 consists of 17 residues. The CDR3 bases are TGTGCCAGCAGCTTGCGGTCACCTTTGCGGAGCACCGGGGAGCTGTTTTTT. Translated, it gives CASSLRSPLRSTGELFF.

The sample holds one count of this clone. The rearrangement uses TRBV7-2 and TRBJ2-7; D is possibly TRBD1 or TRBD2 (5 bases each). CDR1 and CDR2 from the germline V gene are SGHTA and FQGNSA. The V gene lost 5 bases and the J gene lost 4 bases, with 18 bases spanning the gap. This CDR3 comprises 15 residues. Written as DNA, the CDR3 is TGTGCCAGCAGCCCCCCGGGACGGATACTATACGAGCAGTACTTC. Its protein is CASSPPGRILYEQYF.

The genes are TRBV13 and TRBJ2-3; the D gene could be TRBD1 or TRBD2 (5 bases each). Looked up from germline, CDR1 is PRHDT and CDR2 is FYEKMQ (reference sequence). The CDR3 totals 13 residues. V dropped 0 bases and J dropped 4 bases, with 5 bases sitting between them. CDR3 loop: CASSLGGADTQYF. For the CDR3, the DNA is TGTGCCAGCAGCTTAGGGGGGGCAGATACGCAGTATTTT.

The V gene is TRBV4-2, the J gene TRBJ1-6, with D tentatively TRBD1 (5 bases). Germline V lookup: CDR1 LGHNA, CDR2 YNFKEQ. V was clipped by 0 bases and J by 9 bases, with 12 bases between them. The CDR3 totals 15 residues. The CDR3 sequence is CASSQDIGGGSPLHF. CDR3 DNA sequence: TGTGCCAGCAGCCAAGACATCGGGGGGGGTTCACCCCTCCACTTT.